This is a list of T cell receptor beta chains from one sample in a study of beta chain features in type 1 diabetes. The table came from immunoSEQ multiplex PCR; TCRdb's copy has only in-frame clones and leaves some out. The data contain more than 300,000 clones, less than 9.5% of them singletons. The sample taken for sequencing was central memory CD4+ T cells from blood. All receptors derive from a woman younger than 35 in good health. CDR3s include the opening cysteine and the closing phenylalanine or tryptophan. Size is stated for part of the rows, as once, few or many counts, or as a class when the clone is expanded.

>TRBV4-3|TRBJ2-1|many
CASSQASLRTSQFF
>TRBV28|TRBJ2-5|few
CASSPPAGGETQYF
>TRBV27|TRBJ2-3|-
CASKAQSSTDTQYF
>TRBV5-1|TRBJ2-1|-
CASSRQPIAGAYNEQFF
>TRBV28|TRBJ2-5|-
CASRNFGKETQYF
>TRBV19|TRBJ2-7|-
CASSIDLTGFYRQYF
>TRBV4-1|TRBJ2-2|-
CASSRRLAGSTGELFF
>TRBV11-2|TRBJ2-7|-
CASSPIGGRPYEQYF
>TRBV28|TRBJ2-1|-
CASSWGQGARPGNEQFF
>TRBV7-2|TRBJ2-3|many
CASSLVTLLAVSTDTQYF
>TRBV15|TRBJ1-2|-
CATSRDKGEANYGYTF
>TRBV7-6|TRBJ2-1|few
CASSLRSGLADYNEQFF
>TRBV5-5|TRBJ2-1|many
CASSARTGWNEQFF
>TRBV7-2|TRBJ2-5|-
CASSRSRGQETQYF
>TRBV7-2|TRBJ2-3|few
CASSLRLAGEAGTDTQYF
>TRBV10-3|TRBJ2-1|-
CAIMTSGTNEQFF
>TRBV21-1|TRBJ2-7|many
CASSKTKSEQYF
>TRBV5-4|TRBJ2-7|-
CASSKGGGRGYEQYF
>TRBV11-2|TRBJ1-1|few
CASSSQGLNTEAFF
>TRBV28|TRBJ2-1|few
CASSLPVKSEQFF
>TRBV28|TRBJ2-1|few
CASSSPGGLRYNEQFF
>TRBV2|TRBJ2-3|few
CASSEARLDTQYF
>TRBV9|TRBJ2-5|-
CASSVGNSDGTQYF
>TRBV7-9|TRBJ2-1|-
CASSSQGGNEQFF
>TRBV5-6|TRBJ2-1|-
CASSMGGGSYNEQFF
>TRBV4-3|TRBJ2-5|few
CASSQDVRRETQYF
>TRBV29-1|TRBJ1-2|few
CSVETYLGGYTF
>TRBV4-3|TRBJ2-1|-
CASSQRLAGNNEQFF
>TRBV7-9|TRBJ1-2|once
CASSPRNRENYGYTF
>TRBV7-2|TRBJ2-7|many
CASSLVASGSGNEQYF
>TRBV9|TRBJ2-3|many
CASSVGVSDTDTQYF
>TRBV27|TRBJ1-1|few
CASSPQRALYGNAEAFF
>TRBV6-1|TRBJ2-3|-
CASRPDLVHTDTQYF
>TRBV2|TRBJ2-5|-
CASKATGWEETQYF
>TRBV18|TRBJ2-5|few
CASSPTGETQYF
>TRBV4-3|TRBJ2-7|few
CASSQDPIGTRLSYEQYF
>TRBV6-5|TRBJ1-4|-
CASRSGQSLEKLFF
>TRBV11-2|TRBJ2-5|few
CASSLGLAGVGETQYF
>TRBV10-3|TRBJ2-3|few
CAISESRQGPDTQYF
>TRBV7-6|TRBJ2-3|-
CASSPGHTDTQYF
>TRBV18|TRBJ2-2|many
CASSPVFQPKAELFF
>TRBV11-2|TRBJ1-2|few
CASGDRAGYTF
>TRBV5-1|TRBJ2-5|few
CASSSGQGRETQYF
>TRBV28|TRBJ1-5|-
CASRRGQGHQPQHF
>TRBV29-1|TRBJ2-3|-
CSTRGPSTDTQYF
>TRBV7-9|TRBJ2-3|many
CASSWTSGSTDTQYF
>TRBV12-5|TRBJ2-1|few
CASGRGTSGSDEQFF
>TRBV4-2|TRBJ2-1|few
CASSQDSNLAGVQFF
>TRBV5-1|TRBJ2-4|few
CASSLDGLNIQYF
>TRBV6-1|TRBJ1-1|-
CASSLGMNTEAFF
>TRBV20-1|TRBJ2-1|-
CSASREKQEFF
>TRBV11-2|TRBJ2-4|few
CASSLGLAGRAKNIQYF
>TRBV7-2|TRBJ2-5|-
CASSLSWQETQYF
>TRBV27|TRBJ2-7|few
CASSLRRGSSYEQYF
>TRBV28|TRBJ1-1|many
CASSPPDRREAFF
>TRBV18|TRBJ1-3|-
CASSPGTDGNTIYF
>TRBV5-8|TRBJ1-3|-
CAYHSRGTGNTIYF